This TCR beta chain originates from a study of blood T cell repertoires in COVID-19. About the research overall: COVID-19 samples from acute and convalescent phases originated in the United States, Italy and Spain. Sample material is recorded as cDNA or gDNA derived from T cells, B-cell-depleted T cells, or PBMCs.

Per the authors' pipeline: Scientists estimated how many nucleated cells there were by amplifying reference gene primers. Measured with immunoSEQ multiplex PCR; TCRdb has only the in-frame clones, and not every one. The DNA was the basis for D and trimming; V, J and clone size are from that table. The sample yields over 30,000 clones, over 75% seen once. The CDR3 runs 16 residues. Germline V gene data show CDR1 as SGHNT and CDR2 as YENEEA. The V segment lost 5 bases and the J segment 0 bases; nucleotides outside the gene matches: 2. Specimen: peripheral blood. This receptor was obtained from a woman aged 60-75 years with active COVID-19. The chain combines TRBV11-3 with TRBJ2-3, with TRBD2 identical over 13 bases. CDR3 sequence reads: CASSPGLAGSTDTQYF. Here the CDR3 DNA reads TGTGCCAGCAGCCCGGGACTAGCGGGGAGCACAGATACGCAGTATTTT.